This entry lists 8 T cell receptor beta chains sequenced from one sample in a study of blood T cell repertoires in COVID-19. Sequencing was performed with immunoSEQ multiplex PCR; in TCRdb, only in-frame clones are kept and a portion is missing. The sample lists over 600,000 clones, just under 90% occurring once. Sequences were obtained from peripheral blood. The receptors stem from a woman under 30 with acute or convalescent COVID-19.

This clone was counted once. CDR3 coding DNA: TGTGCCAGCAGCCTCCCGGACAGGAGAGAAGCTTTCTTT. Translation: CASSLPDRREAFF. J is TRBJ1-1 and V is TRBV3-1 (or the pseudogene TRBV3-2); 7 positions agree with TRBD1. The germline gives CDR1 LGHDT, CDR2 YNNKEL (reference sequence). The CDR3 runs 13 residues. The ends lost 4 bases at V and 8 bases at J; junction bases unmatched: 7.

CDR3 in amino acids: CASSPTASSYEQYF. CDR3 sequence (DNA): TGTGCCAGCAGCCCGACAGCAAGCTCCTACGAGCAGTACTTC. The chain links TRBV7-3 to TRBJ2-7; a weak D match, TRBD1 (5 bases). Between the trimmed V and J ends, which lost 5 bases and 0 bases, there was a span of 11 bases. This CDR3 contains 14 residues. CDR1 is SGHTA, CDR2 FQGTGA, per germline.

The chain is built from TRBV3-1 (or the pseudogene TRBV3-2) and TRBJ1-4, with 11 bases that match TRBD1. The germline V gene encodes CDR1 LGHDT and CDR2 YNNKEL (reference sequence). This CDR3 is built from 18 residues. V was clipped by 0 bases and J by 10 bases; unmatched bases: 13. The CDR3 here is CASSQDRRTGGGSRKLFF. For the CDR3, the DNA is TGTGCCAGCAGCCAAGATCGGAGGACAGGGGGCGGATCGCGAAAACTGTTTTTT.

The V and J genes are TRBV6-6 and TRBJ1-3, with D possibly TRBD1 on 6 matching bases. The germline gives CDR1 MNHNY, CDR2 SVGAGI (reference sequence). V was cut by 7 bases and J by 0 bases, with 13 bases left in between. This CDR3 spans 15 amino acids. CDR3 sequence: CASIIQGVSGNTIYF. CDR3 DNA sequence: TGTGCCAGCATTATACAGGGAGTCTCTGGAAACACCATATATTTT.

This clone was detected a few times. Other DNA sequences from this sample encode an identical CDR3 as well. The J gene is TRBJ2-7, the V gene TRBV7-2; unclear D gene. The V end lost 6 bases, the J end lost 2 bases, and 5 bases lay between the germline ends. The CDR3 consists of 11 residues. The V gene's germline CDR1 is SGHTA and CDR2 FQGNSA. In nucleotides, the CDR3 is TGTGCCAGCAGTTCCGCCTACGAGCAGTACTTC. Translation: CASSSAYEQYF.

The V gene is TRBV4-1, the J gene TRBJ1-5; possibly TRBD1 for D (6 bases). Germline assignment: CDR1 MGHRA and CDR2 YSYEKL. Trimming cost V 5 bases and J 0 bases, with 20 bases left between them. This CDR3 contains 18 residues. Written as DNA, the CDR3 is TGCGCCAGCAGCTTCTCACAGGGTAGGGCTGATAGCAATCAGCCCCAGCATTTT. Protein sequence: CASSFSQGRADSNQPQHF.

Concerning this clone: Additional DNA sequences in this sample encode the identical CDR3. The gene calls are TRBV18 and TRBJ2-2; the match to TRBD2 covers 8 bases. Germline V gene sequence: CDR1 KGHSH, CDR2 LQKENI. V trimming: 6 bases; J trimming: 0 bases; junction bases outside the gene matches: 3. The length of the CDR3 is 15 residues. The CDR3 DNA reads as TGTGCCAGCTCCCCCGGGGGGGCGAACACCGGGGAGCTGTTTTTT. Protein product: CASSPGGANTGELFF. Filled out from reference TRBV18 and TRBJ2-2, the complete variable domain reads NAGVMQNPRHLVRRRGQEARLRCSPMKGHSHVYWYRQLPEEGLKFMVYLQKENIIDESGMPKERFSAEFPKEGPSILRIQQVVRGDSAAYFCASSPGGANTGELFFGEGSRLTVL.

The CDR3 spells CASSLATGSQSAFF. CDR3 DNA sequence: TGCGCCAGCAGCTTGGCCACGGGGTCACAGTCAGCTTTCTTT. The chain joins TRBV5-1 to TRBJ1-1; no firm D call. Deletions cut 0 bases from V and 10 bases from J, with 16 bases between. Germline V lookup: CDR1 SGHRS, CDR2 YFSETQ. The CDR3 sequence is 14 residues long.